This T cell receptor (beta chain) is from a study of human T cells and chemical hapten exposure. Overall study: Cases of alopecia areata, totalis or universalis occurred in a predominantly female patient group. The variation in per-sample TCR yields arose mainly from small differences in pooled library volumes.

TCRdb used MiXCR to reprocess the RACE reads, holding one entry per CDR3 protein. The data show over 300,000 distinct CDR3 sequences, with 4.5% to 5.5% seen just once and just over 2.5% held by the top ten. This clonotype was counted many times. Its antigen is undetermined. The CDR3 is 13 residues long. Between the trimmed V and J ends, which lost 5 bases and 4 bases, there was a span of 11 bases. In germline, CDR1 is SNHLY, CDR2 FYNNEI. Broader study findings: TCRs exceeding a frequency of 1 in 1000 stayed unchanged under DPC sensitization.

This sample's time point: pre-sensitization, week 0. This sample's treatment: therapeutic diphenylcyclopropenone sensitization with weekly scalp DPC. The study enrolled 18 to 70-year-old alopecia patients suitable for DPC. Sequenced here: whole blood, sampled in connection with sensitization to the hapten diphenylcyclopropenone (DPC). The receptor comes from a woman in her 50s with alopecia areata. Some clones in this sample may be carry-over from other donors' samples. This sequence joins TRBV2 and TRBJ2-5; D not resolved. The CDR3 DNA sequence: TGTGCCAGCAGTTACCTGGACGTAGAGACCCAGTACTTC. Translated: CASSYLDVETQYF.